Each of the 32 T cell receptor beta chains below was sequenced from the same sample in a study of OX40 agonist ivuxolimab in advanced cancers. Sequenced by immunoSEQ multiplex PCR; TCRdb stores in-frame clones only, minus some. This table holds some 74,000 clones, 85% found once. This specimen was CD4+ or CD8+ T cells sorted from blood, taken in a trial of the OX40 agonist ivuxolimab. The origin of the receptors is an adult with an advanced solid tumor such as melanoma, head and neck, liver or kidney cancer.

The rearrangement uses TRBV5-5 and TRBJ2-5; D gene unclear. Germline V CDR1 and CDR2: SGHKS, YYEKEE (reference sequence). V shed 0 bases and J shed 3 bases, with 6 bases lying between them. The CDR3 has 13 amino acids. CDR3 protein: CASSLGVKETQYF. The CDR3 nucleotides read TGTGCCAGCAGCTTGGGGGTCAAAGAGACCCAGTACTTC.

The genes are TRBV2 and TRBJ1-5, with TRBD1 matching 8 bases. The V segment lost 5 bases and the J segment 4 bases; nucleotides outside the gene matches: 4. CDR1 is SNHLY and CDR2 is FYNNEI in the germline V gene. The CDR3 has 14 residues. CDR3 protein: CASSRTGSNQPQHF. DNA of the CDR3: TGTGCCAGCAGTAGGACAGGGAGTAATCAGCCCCAGCATTTT.

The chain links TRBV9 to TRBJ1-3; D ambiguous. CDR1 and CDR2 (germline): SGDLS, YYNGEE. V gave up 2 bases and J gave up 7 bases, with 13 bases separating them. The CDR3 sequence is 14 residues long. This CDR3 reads CASSVTPQWNTIYF. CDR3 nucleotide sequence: TGTGCCAGCAGCGTGACCCCACAGTGGAACACCATATATTTT. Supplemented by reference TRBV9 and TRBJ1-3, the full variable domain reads DSGVTQTPKHLITATGQRVTLRCSPRSGDLSVYWYQQSLDQGLQFLIQYYNGEERAKGNILERFSAQQFPDLHSELNLSSLELGDSALYFCASSVTPQWNTIYFGEGSWLTVV.

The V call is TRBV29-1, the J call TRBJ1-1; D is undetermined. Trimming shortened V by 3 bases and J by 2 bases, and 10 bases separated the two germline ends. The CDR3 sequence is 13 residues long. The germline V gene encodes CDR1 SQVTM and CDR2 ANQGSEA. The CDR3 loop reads CSVDRELNTEAFF. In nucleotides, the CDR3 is TGCAGCGTTGATAGGGAGTTAAACACTGAAGCTTTCTTT. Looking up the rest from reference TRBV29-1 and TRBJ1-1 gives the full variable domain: SAVISQKPSRDICQRGTSLTIQCQVDSQVTMMFWYRQQPGQSLTLIATANQGSEATYESGFVIDKFPISRPNLTFSTLTVSNMSPEDSSIYLCSVDRELNTEAFFGQGTRLTVV.

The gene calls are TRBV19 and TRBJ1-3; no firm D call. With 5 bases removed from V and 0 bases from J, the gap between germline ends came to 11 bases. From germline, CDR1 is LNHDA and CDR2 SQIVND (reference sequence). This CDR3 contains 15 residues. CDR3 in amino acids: CASSFGQFSGNTIYF. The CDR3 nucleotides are TGTGCCAGTAGTTTCGGGCAATTCTCTGGAAACACCATATATTTT.

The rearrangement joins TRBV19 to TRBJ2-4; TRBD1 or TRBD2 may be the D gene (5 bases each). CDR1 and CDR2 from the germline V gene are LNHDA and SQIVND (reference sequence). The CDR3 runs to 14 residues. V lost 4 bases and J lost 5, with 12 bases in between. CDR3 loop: CASSRPGTQNIQYF. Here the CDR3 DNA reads TGTGCCAGTAGTAGACCCGGGACCCAAAACATTCAGTACTTC.

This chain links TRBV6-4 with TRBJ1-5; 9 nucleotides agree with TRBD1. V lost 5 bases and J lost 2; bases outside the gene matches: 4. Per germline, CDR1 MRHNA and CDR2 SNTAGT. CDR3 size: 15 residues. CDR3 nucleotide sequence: TGTGCCAGCAGTAGACAGGGGGGAGGCAATCAGCCCCAGCATTTT. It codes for CASSRQGGGNQPQHF.

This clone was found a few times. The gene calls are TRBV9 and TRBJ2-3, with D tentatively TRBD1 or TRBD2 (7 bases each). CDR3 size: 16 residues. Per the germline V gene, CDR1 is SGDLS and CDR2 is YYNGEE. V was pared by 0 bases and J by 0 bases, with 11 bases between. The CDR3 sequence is CASSVAGGGSTDTQYF. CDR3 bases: TGTGCCAGCAGCGTAGCAGGGGGAGGGAGCACAGATACGCAGTATTTT.

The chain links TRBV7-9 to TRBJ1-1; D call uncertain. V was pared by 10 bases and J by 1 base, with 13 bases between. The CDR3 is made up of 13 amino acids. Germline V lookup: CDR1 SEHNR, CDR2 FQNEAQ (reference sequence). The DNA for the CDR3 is TGTGCCACCCTCATTACCGGGAACACTGAAGCTTTCTTT. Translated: CATLITGNTEAFF. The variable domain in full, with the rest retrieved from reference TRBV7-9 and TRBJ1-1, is DTGVSQNPRHKITKRGQNVTFRCDPISEHNRLYWYRQTLGQGPEFLTYFQNEAQLEKSRLLSDRFSAERPKGSFSTLEIQRTEQGDSAMYLCATLITGNTEAFFGQGTRLTVV.

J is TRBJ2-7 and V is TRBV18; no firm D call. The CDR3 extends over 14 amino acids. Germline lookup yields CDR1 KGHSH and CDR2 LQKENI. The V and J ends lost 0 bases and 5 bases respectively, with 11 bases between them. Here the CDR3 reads CASSPPGNTHEQYF. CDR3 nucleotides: TGTGCCAGCTCACCACCAGGGAACACCCACGAGCAGTACTTC. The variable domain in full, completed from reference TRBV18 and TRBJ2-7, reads NAGVMQNPRHLVRRRGQEARLRCSPMKGHSHVYWYRQLPEEGLKFMVYLQKENIIDESGMPKERFSAEFPKEGPSILRIQQVVRGDSAAYFCASSPPGNTHEQYFGPGTRLTVT.

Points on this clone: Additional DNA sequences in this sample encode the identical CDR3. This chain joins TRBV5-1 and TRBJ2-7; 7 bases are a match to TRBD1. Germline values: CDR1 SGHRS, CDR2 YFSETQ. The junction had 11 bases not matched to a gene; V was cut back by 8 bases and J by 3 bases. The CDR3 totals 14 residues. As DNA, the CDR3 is TGCGCCAGTTCAGGGGGTGGGCAAAACTACGAGCAGTACTTC. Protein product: CASSGGGQNYEQYF.

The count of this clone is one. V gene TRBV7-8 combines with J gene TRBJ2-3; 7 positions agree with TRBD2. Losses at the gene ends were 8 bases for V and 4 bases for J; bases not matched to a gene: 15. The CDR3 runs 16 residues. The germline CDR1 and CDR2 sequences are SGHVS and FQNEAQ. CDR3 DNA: TGTGCCAGCTCGCAATCAACTAGCGTTGGTGCAGATACGCAGTATTTT. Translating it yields CASSQSTSVGADTQYF. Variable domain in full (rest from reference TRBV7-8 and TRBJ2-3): GAGVSQSPRYKVAKRGQDVALRCDPISGHVSLFWYQQALGQGPEFLTYFQNEAQLDKSGLPSDRFFAERPEGSVSTLKIQRTQQEDSAVYLCASSQSTSVGADTQYFGPGTRLTVL.

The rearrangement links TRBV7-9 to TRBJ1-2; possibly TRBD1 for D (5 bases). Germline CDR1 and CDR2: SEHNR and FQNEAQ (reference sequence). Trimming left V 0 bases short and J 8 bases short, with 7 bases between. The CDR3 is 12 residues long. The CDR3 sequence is CASSLAGDGYTF. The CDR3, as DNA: TGTGCCAGCAGCTTAGCAGGGGACGGCTACACCTTC.

The CDR3 coding sequence is TGTGCCTTTTCACCCCCGGACAGGGTGGGAAACACCATATATTTT. This gives the protein CAFSPPDRVGNTIYF. The chain recombines TRBV30 with TRBJ1-3, with 8 bases identical to TRBD1. CDR3 length: 15 residues. V shed 7 bases and J 4 bases; nucleotides not matched to a gene: 12. Per the germline V gene, CDR1 is GTSNPN and CDR2 is SVGIG (reference sequence).

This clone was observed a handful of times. The CDR3 DNA sequence: TGTGCCAGCAGTTACGGCCCTTTGTATGGCTACACCTTC. It specifies CASSYGPLYGYTF. The chain carries TRBV6-5 and TRBJ1-2; the D is unclear. In germline, CDR1 is MNHEY, CDR2 SVGAGI. The CDR3 sequence is 13 residues long. With 2 bases removed from V and 5 bases from J, the gap between germline ends came to 9 bases.

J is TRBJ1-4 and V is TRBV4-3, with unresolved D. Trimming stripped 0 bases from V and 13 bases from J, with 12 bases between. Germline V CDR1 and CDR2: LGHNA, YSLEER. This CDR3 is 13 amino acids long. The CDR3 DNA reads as TGCGCCAGCAGCCAAGATAGAGGCGATAGACTGTTTTTT. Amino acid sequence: CASSQDRGDRLFF.

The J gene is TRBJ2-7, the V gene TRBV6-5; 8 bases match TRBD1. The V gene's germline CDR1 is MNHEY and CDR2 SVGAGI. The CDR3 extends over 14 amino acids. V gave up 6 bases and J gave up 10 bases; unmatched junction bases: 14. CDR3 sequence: CASSRPGQALGQYF. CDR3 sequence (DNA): TGTGCCAGCAGCAGACCGGGACAGGCCCTAGGTCAGTACTTC.

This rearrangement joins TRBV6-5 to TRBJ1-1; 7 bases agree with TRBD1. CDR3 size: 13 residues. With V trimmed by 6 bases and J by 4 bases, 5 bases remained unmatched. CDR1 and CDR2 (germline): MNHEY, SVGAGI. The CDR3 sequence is CASRTGLSTEAFF. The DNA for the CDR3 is TGTGCCAGCAGGACAGGGTTGAGCACTGAAGCTTTCTTT.

The CDR3 sequence: CASSQTDRGLPQHF. DNA for the CDR3: TGTGCCAGCAGCCAGACGGACAGGGGCCTCCCCCAGCATTTT. J is TRBJ1-5 and V is TRBV7-8, with 9 bases lining up with TRBD1. The germline V gene encodes CDR1 SGHVS and CDR2 FQNEAQ. V lost 5 bases and J lost 10; bases outside the gene matches: 9. This CDR3 contains 14 residues.

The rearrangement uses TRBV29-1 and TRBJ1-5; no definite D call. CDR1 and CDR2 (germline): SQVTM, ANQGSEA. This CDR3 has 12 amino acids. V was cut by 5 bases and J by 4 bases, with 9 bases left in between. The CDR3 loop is CSVLVGNQPQHF. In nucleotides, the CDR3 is TGCAGCGTTCTGGTGGGGAATCAGCCCCAGCATTTT.

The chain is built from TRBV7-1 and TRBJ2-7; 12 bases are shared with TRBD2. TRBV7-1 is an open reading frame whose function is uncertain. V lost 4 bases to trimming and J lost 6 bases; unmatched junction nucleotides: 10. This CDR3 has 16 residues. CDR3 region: CASSLGLAGGQSEQYF. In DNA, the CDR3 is TGTGCCAGCAGCTTAGGCCTAGCGGGGGGGCAGTCCGAGCAGTACTTC.

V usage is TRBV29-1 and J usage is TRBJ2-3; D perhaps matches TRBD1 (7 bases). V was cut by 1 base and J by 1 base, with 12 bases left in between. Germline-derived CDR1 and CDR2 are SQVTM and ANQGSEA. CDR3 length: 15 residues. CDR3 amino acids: CSVEGGGGGTDTQYF. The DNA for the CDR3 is TGCAGCGTTGAAGGTGGAGGGGGCGGCACAGATACGCAGTATTTT.

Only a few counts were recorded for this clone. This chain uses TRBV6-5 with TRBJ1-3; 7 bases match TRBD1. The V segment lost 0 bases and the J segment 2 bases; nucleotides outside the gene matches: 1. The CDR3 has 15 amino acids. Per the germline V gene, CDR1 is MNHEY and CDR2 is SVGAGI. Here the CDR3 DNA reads TGTGCCAGCAGTTACTCGACAGGGACTGGAAACACCATATATTTT. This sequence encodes CASSYSTGTGNTIYF.

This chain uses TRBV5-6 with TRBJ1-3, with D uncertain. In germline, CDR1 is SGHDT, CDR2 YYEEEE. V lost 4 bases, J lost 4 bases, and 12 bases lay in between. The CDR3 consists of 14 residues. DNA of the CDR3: TGTGCCAGCAGCCACCGGGCGCAAGGAAACACCATATATTTT. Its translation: CASSHRAQGNTIYF.

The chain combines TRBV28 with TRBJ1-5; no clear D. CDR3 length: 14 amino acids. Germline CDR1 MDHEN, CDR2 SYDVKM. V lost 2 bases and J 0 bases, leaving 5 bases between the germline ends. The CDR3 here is CASSLQDSNQPQHF. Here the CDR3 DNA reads TGTGCCAGCAGTTTACAAGATAGCAATCAGCCCCAGCATTTT.

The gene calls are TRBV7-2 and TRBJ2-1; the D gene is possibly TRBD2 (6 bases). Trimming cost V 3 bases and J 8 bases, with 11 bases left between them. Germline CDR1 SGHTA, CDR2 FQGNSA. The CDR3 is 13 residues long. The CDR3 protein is CASSFWRGDEQFF. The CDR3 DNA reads TGTGCCAGCAGCTTTTGGAGGGGCGATGAGCAGTTCTTC.

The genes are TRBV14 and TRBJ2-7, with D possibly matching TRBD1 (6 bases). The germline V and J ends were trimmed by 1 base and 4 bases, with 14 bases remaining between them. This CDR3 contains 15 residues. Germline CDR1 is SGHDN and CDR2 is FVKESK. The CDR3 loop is CASSQVGTGRYEQYF. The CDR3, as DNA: TGTGCCAGCAGCCAAGTGGGAACAGGGCGGTACGAGCAGTACTTC.

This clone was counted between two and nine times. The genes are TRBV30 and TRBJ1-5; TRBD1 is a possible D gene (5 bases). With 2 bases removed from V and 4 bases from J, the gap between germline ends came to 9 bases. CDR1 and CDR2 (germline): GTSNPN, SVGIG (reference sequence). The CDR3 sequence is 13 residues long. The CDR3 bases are TGTGCCTGGAGTCCGGGGCAGAATCAGCCCCAGCATTTT. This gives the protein CAWSPGQNQPQHF.

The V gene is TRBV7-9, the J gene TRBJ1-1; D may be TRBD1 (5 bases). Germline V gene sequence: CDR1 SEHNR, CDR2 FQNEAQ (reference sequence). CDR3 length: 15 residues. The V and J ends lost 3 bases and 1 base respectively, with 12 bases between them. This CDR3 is CASSFPSGGNTEAFF. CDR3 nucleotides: TGTGCCAGCAGCTTCCCGAGCGGGGGGAACACTGAAGCTTTCTTT.

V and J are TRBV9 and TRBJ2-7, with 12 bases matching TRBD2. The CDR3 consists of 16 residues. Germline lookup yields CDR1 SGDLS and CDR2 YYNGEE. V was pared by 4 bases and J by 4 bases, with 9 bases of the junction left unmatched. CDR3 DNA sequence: TGTGCCAGCAGCCAAGGCCTAGCGGGAGGGTCGTACGAGCAGTACTTC. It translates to CASSQGLAGGSYEQYF.

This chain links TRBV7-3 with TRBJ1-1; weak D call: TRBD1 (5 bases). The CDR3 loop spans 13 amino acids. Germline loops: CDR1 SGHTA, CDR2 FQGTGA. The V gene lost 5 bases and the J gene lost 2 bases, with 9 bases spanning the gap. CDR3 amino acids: CASSDTGNTEAFF. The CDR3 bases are TGTGCCAGCAGCGATACAGGCAACACTGAAGCTTTCTTT.

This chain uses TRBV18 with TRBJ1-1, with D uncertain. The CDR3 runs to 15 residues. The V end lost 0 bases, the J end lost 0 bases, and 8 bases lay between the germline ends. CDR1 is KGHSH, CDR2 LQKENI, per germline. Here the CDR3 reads CASSPPGIMNTEAFF. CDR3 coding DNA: TGTGCCAGCTCACCACCGGGGATCATGAACACTGAAGCTTTCTTT.